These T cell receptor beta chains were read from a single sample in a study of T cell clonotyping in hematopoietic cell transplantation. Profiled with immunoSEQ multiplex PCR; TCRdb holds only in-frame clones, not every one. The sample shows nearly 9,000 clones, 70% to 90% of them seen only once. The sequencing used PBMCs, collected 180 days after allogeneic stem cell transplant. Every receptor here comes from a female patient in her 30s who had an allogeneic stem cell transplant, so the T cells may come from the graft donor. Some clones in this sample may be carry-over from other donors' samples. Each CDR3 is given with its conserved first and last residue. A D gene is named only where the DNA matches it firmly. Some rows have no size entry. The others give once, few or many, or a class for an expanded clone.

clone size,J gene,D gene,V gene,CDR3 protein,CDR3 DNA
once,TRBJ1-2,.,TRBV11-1,CASSGTGANYGYTF,TGTGCCAGCAGCGGGACCGGAGCTAACTATGGCTACACCTTC
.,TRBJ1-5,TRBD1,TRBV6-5,CASSRTGVSNQPQHF,TGTGCCAGCAGCCGGACAGGAGTAAGCAATCAGCCCCAGCATTTT
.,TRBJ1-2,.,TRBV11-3,CASSFREGRGYTF,TGTGCCAGCAGCTTTCGCGAGGGGCGCGGCTACACCTTC
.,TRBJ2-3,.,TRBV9,CASSVSTDTQYF,TGTGCCAGCAGCGTTAGCACAGATACGCAGTATTTT
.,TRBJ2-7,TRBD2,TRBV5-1,CASSLSQTSGGYEQYF,TGCGCCAGCAGCTTGTCACAGACTAGCGGGGGTTACGAGCAGTACTTC
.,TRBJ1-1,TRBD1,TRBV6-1,CASSDFRGLYTEAFF,TGTGCCAGCAGTGATTTTAGGGGGCTTTACACTGAAGCTTTCTTT
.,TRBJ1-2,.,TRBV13,CASSLGRVAREPSGYTF,TGTGCCAGCAGCTTAGGCAGGGTCGCGCGCGAGCCCAGCGGCTACACCTTC
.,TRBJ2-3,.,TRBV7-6,CASSLVLAGHPSTDTQYF,TGTGCCAGCAGCTTAGTTTTGGCGGGACACCCTAGCACAGATACGCAGTATTTT
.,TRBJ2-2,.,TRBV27,CASSLYRGTNTGELFF,TGTGCCAGCAGTTTATATAGGGGTACGAACACCGGGGAGCTGTTTTTT
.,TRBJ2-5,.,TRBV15,CATRRAGQETQYF,TGTGCCACCCGGAGGGCCGGCCAAGAGACCCAGTACTTC
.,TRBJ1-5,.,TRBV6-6,CASTGGNQPQHF,TGTGCCAGCACCGGGGGCAATCAGCCCCAGCATTTT
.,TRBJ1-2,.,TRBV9,CASRGGRGYTF,TGTGCCAGCAGGGGAGGCAGAGGCTACACCTTC
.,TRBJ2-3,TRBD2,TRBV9,CASSPQAGERDTQYF,TGTGCCAGCAGCCCCCAAGCGGGGGAAAGAGATACGCAGTATTTT
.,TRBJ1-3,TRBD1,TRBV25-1,CASSERWGQVF,TGTGCCAGCAGTGAACGGTGGGGACAGGTTTTT
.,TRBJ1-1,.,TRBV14,CASSQSRNTEAFF,TGTGCCAGCAGCCAATCCAGGAACACTGAAGCTTTCTTT
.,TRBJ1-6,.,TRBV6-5,CASRTGNSPLHF,TGTGCCAGCCGAACCGGGAATTCACCCCTCCACTTT
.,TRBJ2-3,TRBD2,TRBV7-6,CASSSGTSGETDTQYF,TGTGCCAGCAGCTCTGGGACTAGCGGGGAAACAGATACGCAGTATTTT
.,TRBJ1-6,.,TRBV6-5,CASRDITGSNSPLHF,TGTGCCAGCAGAGACATTACAGGGTCTAATTCACCCCTCCACTTT
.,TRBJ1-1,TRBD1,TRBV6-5,CASSYFGTGGEAFF,TGTGCCAGCAGTTACTTTGGGACAGGGGGCGAAGCTTTCTTT
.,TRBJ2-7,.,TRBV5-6,CASSLFRNEQYF,TGTGCCAGCAGCTTGTTTAGGAACGAGCAGTACTTC
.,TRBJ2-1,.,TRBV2,CASSQDRDLAYNEQFF,TGTGCCAGCAGTCAGGACCGGGACCTTGCCTACAATGAGCAGTTCTTC
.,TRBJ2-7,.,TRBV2,CASRAGVYEQYF,TGTGCCAGCAGGGCCGGGGTGTACGAGCAGTACTTC
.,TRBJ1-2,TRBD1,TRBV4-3,CASSQDIGGTGYGYTF,TGCGCCAGCAGCCAAGATATAGGGGGCACGGGCTATGGCTACACCTTC
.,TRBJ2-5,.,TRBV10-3,CAISESGEETQYF,TGTGCCATCAGTGAGTCCGGCGAAGAGACCCAGTACTTC
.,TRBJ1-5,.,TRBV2,CASTPRGNQPQHF,TGTGCCAGCACCCCCCGGGGGAATCAGCCCCAGCATTTT